Detailed here is one TCR beta chain. Its antigen is unidentified. These data belong to a study of T cells in Graves' hyperthyroidism and ophthalmopathy. Broader study findings: Through a model of 13 V-J features, ophthalmopathy was separated from stable hyperthyroidism. Blood also carried most thyroid clonotypes expanded above 0.001.

CDR3 length: 15 amino acids. Germline V gives CDR1 SGHRS, CDR2 YFSETQ. Trimming removed 4 bases from V and 4 bases from J; junction bases left unmatched: 3. Investigators excluded patients with uncontrolled infection, other autoimmune disease, pregnancy or lactation. Isolation of PBMCs was performed on 8.5 to 10 ml fresh peripheral blood. RNA transcripts gave rise to amplified TCR beta CDR3 regions. The TCR CDR3 first-round RT-PCR relied on the HTBI primer set. One entry per CDR3 protein, called by TCRdb with MiXCR from the multiplex PCR reads. Of approximately 330,000 distinct CDR3 sequences in the sample, roughly an eighth are singletons; the top ten hold 34%.

Sequenced material: blood. The rearrangement links TRBV5-1 to TRBJ2-1, with 12 bases lining up with TRBD2. This receptor was obtained from a middle-aged woman with Graves' ophthalmopathy. This chain's CDR3 is CASSPGLAGYNEQFF. The CDR3 DNA sequence: TGCGCCAGCAGCCCCGGACTAGCGGGATACAATGAGCAGTTCTTC.